Listed here are 31 T cell receptor beta chains from one sample, sequenced in a study of blood T cell repertoires in COVID-19. The method was immunoSEQ multiplex PCR; TCRdb's version includes in-frame clones alone and lacks a portion of them. Of 200,000 or so clones listed, 82% are singletons. Specimen: peripheral blood. Receptors originate from a human donor with acute or convalescent COVID-19. The donor label of this sample is uncertain.

This clone was recorded only once. The rearrangement uses TRBV2 and TRBJ1-6; tentative D call: TRBD1 (6 bases). Trimming removed 8 bases from V and 6 bases from J, with 14 bases in between. This CDR3 is built from 14 residues. Germline V gene lookup returns CDR1 SNHLY and CDR2 FYNNEI. CDR3 loop: CASSQGFGNSPLHF. Here the CDR3 DNA reads TGTGCCAGCTCCCAGGGGTTCGGTAATTCACCCCTCCACTTT.

The CDR3 sequence is CASSPSGGSSYEQYF. The CDR3 nucleotides are TGTGCCAGCAGCCCAAGCGGGGGTAGCTCCTACGAGCAGTACTTC. The V and J genes are TRBV6-5 and TRBJ2-7; 8 bases agree with TRBD2. V shed 6 bases and J 0 bases; nucleotides not matched to a gene: 7. This CDR3 contains 15 residues. Germline values: CDR1 MNHEY, CDR2 SVGAGI.

The chain links TRBV29-1 to TRBJ1-3; D is unresolved. There are 13 residues in the CDR3. Germline V gene lookup returns CDR1 SQVTM and CDR2 ANQGSEA. Between the trimmed V and J ends, which lost 4 bases and 2 bases, there was a span of 9 bases. CDR3 DNA sequence: TGCAGCGTTGGATCGGGTCCTGGAAACACCATATATTTT. Translation gives CSVGSGPGNTIYF.

This clone turned up a few times. The chain joins TRBV18 to TRBJ1-1, with D uncertain. The CDR3 loop spans 15 amino acids. Germline V gene lookup returns CDR1 KGHSH and CDR2 LQKENI. V gave up 2 bases and J gave up 4 bases, with 14 bases separating them. CDR3 bases: TGTGCCAGCTCACCAGAGAATGTGCTTCGCACTGAAGCTTTCTTT. Translated: CASSPENVLRTEAFF.

J is TRBJ2-1 and V is TRBV6-2 or TRBV6-3; D ambiguous. Germline CDR1 reads MNHEY; CDR2 reads SVGEGT. This CDR3 is built from 11 residues. Trimming removed 2 bases from V and 8 bases from J, with 4 bases in between. The CDR3 sequence: CASSYLDEQFF. In nucleotides, the CDR3 is TGTGCCAGCAGTTACCTAGATGAGCAGTTCTTC.

V is TRBV27 and J is TRBJ2-3; 10 positions match TRBD1. Germline V CDR1 and CDR2: MNHEY, SMNVEV (reference sequence). J gave up 4 bases and V 11 bases, and 9 bases lay outside the gene matches. The CDR3 runs to 14 residues. The CDR3 loop reads CAASGQGRADTQYF. The CDR3 coding sequence is TGTGCCGCCTCGGGACAGGGGAGAGCAGATACGCAGTATTTT.

The chain links TRBV24-1 to TRBJ1-4, with TRBD1 identical over 8 bases. CDR1 and CDR2 from the germline V gene are KGHDR and SFDVKD. The CDR3 is 15 amino acids. V shed 4 bases and J 5 bases; nucleotides not matched to a gene: 5. The CDR3 DNA reads as TGTGCCACCAGTGAAAACAGGGGGGGGAATGAAAAACTGTTTTTT. Protein: CATSENRGGNEKLFF.

In regard to this clone: At the DNA level, this CDR3 is encoded by other sequences in the same sample as well. The V and J genes are TRBV6-5 and TRBJ2-7, with 7 bases matching TRBD2. Germline lookup yields CDR1 MNHEY and CDR2 SVGAGI. V lost 0 bases and J lost 4; bases outside the gene matches: 6. The CDR3 has 15 amino acids. The CDR3 loop reads CASSYSGGRGYEQYF. The CDR3 DNA sequence: TGTGCCAGCAGTTACTCTGGCGGGAGAGGGTACGAGCAGTACTTC.

The gene calls are TRBV6-5 and TRBJ2-4, with D possibly TRBD2 on 6 matching bases. Trimming shortened V by 6 bases and J by 7 bases, and 13 bases separated the two germline ends. The CDR3 contains 13 residues. Per the germline V gene, CDR1 is MNHEY and CDR2 is SVGAGI. As DNA, the CDR3 is TGTGCCAGCAGGCCTCTCGGGGGTAACATTCAGTACTTC. The encoded protein is CASRPLGGNIQYF.

This clone showed up just a few times. This chain uses TRBV6-5 with TRBJ1-4, with 7 bases aligning to TRBD1. Looked up from germline, CDR1 is MNHEY and CDR2 is SVGAGI. The CDR3 length is 12 residues. The DNA for the CDR3 is TGTGCTTCAGGGGGGAGGAGTGAAAAACTGTTTTTT. Translated: CASGGRSEKLFF.

V usage is TRBV19 and J usage is TRBJ1-1; 8 nucleotides match TRBD1. This CDR3 contains 15 residues. J was trimmed by 5 bases and V by 4 bases; bases with no gene match: 9. The germline CDR1 and CDR2 sequences are LNHDA and SQIVND (reference sequence). The CDR3 spells CASSRRPGGETEAFF. The CDR3 coding sequence is TGTGCCAGTAGTAGAAGACCAGGGGGCGAGACTGAAGCTTTCTTT.

The gene calls are TRBV5-1 and TRBJ2-1; 11 bases map to TRBD2. The CDR3 extends over 15 amino acids. The V and J ends lost 4 bases and 3 bases, in that order; junction bases with no gene match: 3. CDR1 and CDR2 from the germline V gene are SGHRS and YFSETQ. CDR3 DNA sequence: TGCGCCAGCAGCCCACTAGCGGGAGTCTACAATGAGCAGTTCTTC. Protein product: CASSPLAGVYNEQFF.

The chain joins TRBV5-1 to TRBJ1-2; the match to TRBD1 covers 7 bases. Trimming removed 4 bases from V and 1 base from J; junction bases left unmatched: 7. The CDR3 sequence is 15 residues long. Germline values: CDR1 SGHRS, CDR2 YFSETQ. As DNA, the CDR3 is TGCGCCAGCAGCCTTGGGGACAGTATTAACTATGGCTACACCTTC. Translation gives CASSLGDSINYGYTF. Together with reference TRBV5-1 and TRBJ1-2, the CDR3 gives the full variable domain: KAGVTQTPRYLIKTRGQQVTLSCSPISGHRSVSWYQQTPGQGLQFLFEYFSETQRNKGNFPGRFSGRQFSNSRSEMNVSTLELGDSALYLCASSLGDSINYGYTFGSGTRLTVV.

The chain has TRBV11-1 and TRBJ1-1; tentative D call: TRBD1 (6 bases). Looked up from germline, CDR1 is SGHAT and CDR2 is FQDESV (reference sequence). The V and J ends lost 3 bases and 4 bases respectively, with 12 bases between them. The CDR3 runs 14 residues. CDR3 protein: CASSLEQGSTEAFF. In nucleotides, the CDR3 is TGTGCCAGCAGCTTGGAACAGGGAAGCACTGAAGCTTTCTTT.

The chain carries TRBV19 and TRBJ2-1, with 12 bases that match TRBD2. This CDR3 comprises 15 residues. The germline V gene has CDR1 LNHDA and CDR2 SQIVND (reference sequence). V trimming: 8 bases; J trimming: 7 bases; junction bases outside the gene matches: 9. The CDR3 sequence is CASSPSGRAGNEQFF. The CDR3 coding sequence is TGTGCCAGTTCCCCTAGCGGGAGGGCCGGTAATGAGCAGTTCTTC.

The chain couples TRBV28 to TRBJ2-7; 7 bases match TRBD1. Germline V lookup: CDR1 MDHEN, CDR2 SYDVKM. J was trimmed by 0 bases and V by 5 bases; bases with no gene match: 7. The CDR3 loop spans 15 amino acids. The CDR3 DNA follows: TGTGCCAGCAGTGTTAGGGGGCAGAGCTCCTACGAGCAGTACTTC. Its protein is CASSVRGQSSYEQYF.

V gene TRBV24-1 combines with J gene TRBJ1-2; TRBD1 is a possible D gene (6 bases). The CDR3 runs 13 residues. CDR1 KGHDR and CDR2 SFDVKD come from the germline V gene. Trimming shortened V by 2 bases and J by 7 bases, and 10 bases separated the two germline ends. CDR3 residues: CATSDSGTSGYTF. The DNA for the CDR3 is TGTGCCACCAGTGATTCCGGGACATCTGGCTACACCTTC.

The chain has TRBV3-1 (or the pseudogene TRBV3-2) and TRBJ2-2; D unclear. The CDR3 consists of 13 residues. V was clipped by 2 bases and J by 5 bases, with 6 bases between them. The V gene's germline CDR1 is LGHDT and CDR2 YNNKEL (reference sequence). CDR3 DNA sequence: TGTGCCAGCAGCCAAAAAGCGACCGGGGAGCTGTTTTTT. Its translation is CASSQKATGELFF.

This chain uses TRBV18 with TRBJ2-7, with a possible D match to TRBD1 (6 bases). Per germline, CDR1 KGHSH and CDR2 LQKENI. The CDR3 is 15 residues long. The V end was cut by 2 bases, the J end by 0 bases, with 11 bases between. CDR3 residues: CASSPSQGLSYEQYF. The CDR3, as DNA: TGTGCCAGCTCACCAAGCCAGGGGCTCTCCTACGAGCAGTACTTC.

The genes are TRBV7-2 and TRBJ1-1; D is unclear. CDR1 SGHTA and CDR2 FQGNSA come from the germline V gene. The V gene lost 1 base and the J gene lost 5 bases, with 8 bases spanning the gap. CDR3 length: 13 residues. The CDR3 sequence: CASSLVRETEAFF. Written as DNA, the CDR3 is TGTGCCAGCAGCTTAGTAAGGGAGACTGAAGCTTTCTTT.

The chain has TRBV7-2 and TRBJ2-7; 9 bases align to TRBD1. V gave up 5 bases and J gave up 4 bases; unmatched junction bases: 6. Per germline, CDR1 SGHTA and CDR2 FQGNSA. The CDR3 loop spans 14 amino acids. The DNA for the CDR3 is TGTGCCAGCAGCCCTGGACAGGGGAGGTACGAGCAGTACTTC. Translating gives CASSPGQGRYEQYF.

In DNA form, the CDR3 reads TGTGCCAGCAGTTCGGGGTGGAGCTTCTCCTACGAGCAGTACTTC. Translation gives CASSSGWSFSYEQYF. The chain carries TRBV27 and TRBJ2-7; possible D gene TRBD2, 5 bases. V was trimmed by 4 bases and J by 0 bases, leaving 13 bases between them. CDR1 is MNHEY, CDR2 SMNVEV, per germline (reference sequence). CDR3 length: 15 residues.

The V gene is TRBV18, the J gene TRBJ2-6; D is uncertain. V was trimmed by 8 bases and J by 2 bases, leaving 7 bases between them. Germline V gene data show CDR1 as KGHSH and CDR2 as LQKENI. This CDR3 is 13 amino acids long. CDR3 sequence (DNA): TGTGCCAGCCTTATCCCTGGGGCCAACGTCCTGACTTTC. As protein: CASLIPGANVLTF.

As DNA, the CDR3 is TGTGTAGTCGAGGCTAACTATGGCTACACCTTC. Translated: CVVEANYGYTF. The rearrangement uses TRBV28 and TRBJ1-2; unclear D gene. Germline values: CDR1 MDHEN, CDR2 SYDVKM. The CDR3 is 11 amino acids.

This chain links TRBV5-4 with TRBJ2-1, with D maybe TRBD2 (5 bases). The CDR3 totals 14 residues. The germline V gene encodes CDR1 SGHNT and CDR2 YYREEE (reference sequence). Trimming removed 0 bases from V and 7 bases from J, with 11 bases in between. CDR3 sequence reads: CASSLVSVGNEQFF. CDR3 DNA sequence: TGTGCCAGCAGCTTGGTTAGCGTCGGTAATGAGCAGTTCTTC.

J is TRBJ2-7 and V is TRBV11-1; 8 bases are a match to TRBD1. CDR1 and CDR2 (germline): SGHAT, FQDESV (reference sequence). This CDR3 has 16 residues. The J segment lost 1 base and the V segment lost 0 bases, leaving 5 bases of the junction unmatched. The CDR3 is CASSLAGTGGSYEQYF. The CDR3 nucleotides are TGTGCCAGCAGCTTAGCGGGTACAGGGGGTTCCTACGAGCAGTACTTC.

This chain uses TRBV6-2 or TRBV6-3 with TRBJ2-6, with 7 bases that match TRBD1. The germline gives CDR1 MNHEY, CDR2 SVGEGT. There are 17 residues in the CDR3. The junction had 6 bases not matched to a gene; V was cut back by 2 bases and J by 2 bases. CDR3 sequence: CASSYASDRAGANVLTF. The CDR3 DNA follows: TGTGCCAGCAGTTACGCTTCAGACAGGGCTGGGGCCAACGTCCTGACTTTC.

The rearrangement links TRBV5-1 to TRBJ2-7; TRBD1 matches at 7 bases. The V gene's germline CDR1 is SGHRS and CDR2 YFSETQ. With 1 base clipped from V and 5 bases from J, the junction kept 3 bases outside the gene matches. This CDR3 contains 13 residues. In DNA, the CDR3 is TGCGCCAGCAGCTTGAGACAGGGCGACGAGCAGTACTTC. Protein: CASSLRQGDEQYF.

This chain connects TRBV6-5 to TRBJ1-5; D not certain. V shed 5 bases and J shed 2 bases, with 7 bases lying between them. This CDR3 has 13 residues. Germline CDR1 reads MNHEY; CDR2 reads SVGAGI. DNA for the CDR3: TGTGCCAGCAGTAGCGGGGGCAATCAGCCCCAGCATTTT. Its translation is CASSSGGNQPQHF.

The rearrangement uses TRBV6-6 and TRBJ1-1; no clear D gene. V was trimmed by 6 bases and J by 11 bases, leaving 16 bases between them. CDR1 is MNHNY and CDR2 is SVGAGI in the germline V gene (reference sequence). The CDR3 length is 12 residues. The CDR3 DNA reads as TGTGCCAGCAGCCGCGTCCTCCTATACGCTTTCTTT. This codes for CASSRVLLYAFF.

The gene calls are TRBV2 and TRBJ1-2, with a weak D call TRBD1 (5 bases). The CDR3 extends over 14 amino acids. Trimming shortened V by 7 bases and J by 6 bases, and 18 bases separated the two germline ends. Per the germline V gene, CDR1 is SNHLY and CDR2 is FYNNEI. Written as DNA, the CDR3 is TGTGCCAGCACCCGGCTGGCGGGGCGTAATGGCTACACCTTC. Translating gives CASTRLAGRNGYTF.